A single sample is the source of the 10 T cell receptor beta chains below, sequenced in a study of blood T cell repertoires in COVID-19. Repertoires were generated with immunoSEQ multiplex PCR, while TCRdb's copy carries only in-frame clones and drops some. Of about 220,000 clones in the sample, over 75% are singletons; the top ten hold approximately 2.4%. Sample: peripheral blood. The origin of the receptors is a woman between 70 and 85 years old with COVID-19, enrolled during active disease.

This chain's CDR3 is CASSKTVSTPLHF. Written as DNA, the CDR3 is TGTGCCAGCAGCAAGACAGTTAGTACACCCCTCCACTTT. The chain uses TRBV7-3 and TRBJ1-6; maybe TRBD1 (5 bases). The CDR3 is 13 amino acids. Germline values: CDR1 SGHTA, CDR2 FQGTGA. The V and J ends lost 5 bases and 11 bases respectively, with 13 bases between them.

The J gene is TRBJ1-2, the V gene TRBV6-2 or TRBV6-3, with D possibly TRBD1 on 6 matching bases. Per the germline V gene, CDR1 is MNHEY and CDR2 is SVGEGT. CDR3 size: 13 residues. The V end lost 6 bases, the J end lost 5 bases, and 13 bases lay between the germline ends. CDR3 sequence (DNA): TGTGCCAGCAGCCGAGGGGGAGTTTATGGCTACACCTTC. It translates to CASSRGGVYGYTF.

This clone appeared a few times. J is TRBJ2-7 and V is TRBV11-2, with TRBD1 matching 9 bases. V was pared by 6 bases and J by 1 base, with 10 bases of the junction left unmatched. Germline CDR1 SGHAT, CDR2 FQNNGV. The CDR3 runs to 16 residues. CDR3 in DNA: TGTGCCAGCAGGGCATGGGGGACAGGGACTTCCTACGAGCAGTACTTC. This gives the protein CASRAWGTGTSYEQYF.

The rearrangement links TRBV19 to TRBJ1-5; D might be TRBD1 (6 bases). The V end was cut by 7 bases, the J end by 0 bases, with 10 bases between. The CDR3 extends over 14 amino acids. Germline loops: CDR1 LNHDA, CDR2 SQIVND (reference sequence). CDR3 residues: CASNDRYSNQPQHF. CDR3 nucleotide sequence: TGTGCCAGTAACGACAGGTATAGCAATCAGCCCCAGCATTTT.

This clone was seen only once. The chain combines TRBV5-1 with TRBJ1-1; 7 nucleotides line up with TRBD1. Per germline, CDR1 SGHRS and CDR2 YFSETQ. With V trimmed by 4 bases and J by 2 bases, 5 bases remained unmatched. This CDR3 contains 14 residues. CDR3: CASSAGTANTEAFF. CDR3 bases: TGCGCCAGCAGCGCGGGGACAGCCAACACTGAAGCTTTCTTT.

Details on this clone: One end of the junction varies from germline; a read error may be responsible. Other DNA sequences from this sample encode an identical CDR3 as well. The chain recombines TRBV11-2 with TRBJ2-7; 7 bases fit TRBD1. Looked up from germline, CDR1 is SGHAT and CDR2 is FQNNGV. The CDR3 spans 14 residues. CDR3 in amino acids: CASSRDRVRNEQYF. The CDR3 DNA sequence: TGCGCCAGCAGCAGAGACAGGGTGCGCAACGAGCAGTACTTC.

The chain carries TRBV6-6 and TRBJ1-2; unclear D gene. This CDR3 contains 14 residues. Germline-derived CDR1 and CDR2 are MNHNY and SVGAGI (reference sequence). V lost 6 bases and J lost 5, with 16 bases in between. In nucleotides, the CDR3 is TGTGCCAGCAGAGGAGGCCGGGGAGAATATGGCTACACCTTC. Its translation is CASRGGRGEYGYTF.

This clone was found once. The rearrangement uses TRBV5-1 and TRBJ1-2; 10 nucleotides match TRBD1. Germline assignment: CDR1 SGHRS and CDR2 YFSETQ. V gave up 4 bases and J gave up 7 bases; unmatched junction bases: 7. The CDR3 totals 14 residues. This chain's CDR3 is CASSPPTGGSGYTF. The CDR3 DNA reads as TGCGCCAGCAGCCCCCCGACAGGGGGCTCTGGCTACACCTTC.

The V and J genes are TRBV18 and TRBJ2-5; maybe TRBD2 (6 bases). Germline CDR1 and CDR2: KGHSH and LQKENI. V was trimmed by 3 bases and J by 3 bases, leaving 8 bases between them. The CDR3 consists of 13 residues. The CDR3: CASSPASEETQYF. The DNA for the CDR3 is TGTGCCAGCTCACCGGCTAGCGAAGAGACCCAGTACTTC. Looking up the rest from reference TRBV18 and TRBJ2-5 gives the full variable domain: NAGVMQNPRHLVRRRGQEARLRCSPMKGHSHVYWYRQLPEEGLKFMVYLQKENIIDESGMPKERFSAEFPKEGPSILRIQQVVRGDSAAYFCASSPASEETQYFGPGTRLLVL.

The J gene is TRBJ2-2, the V gene TRBV5-6; tentative D call: TRBD1 (6 bases). V lost 9 bases and J lost 4, with 22 bases in between. The germline gives CDR1 SGHDT, CDR2 YYEEEE. The CDR3 is 16 residues long. CDR3 nucleotides: TGTGCCACCGACTCATCCCAGGGGCGTCTCACCGGGGAGCTGTTTTTT. It translates to CATDSSQGRLTGELFF.